This entry describes one T cell receptor beta chain. Its antigen is unidentified. These data come from a study of shared clonotypes between healthy human individuals. Germline CDR1 and CDR2: GTSNPN and SVGIG (reference sequence). V was pared by 2 bases and J by 4 bases, with 6 bases between. The CDR3 sequence is 11 residues long. TCRdb's copy holds only in-frame clones and misses some; the assay was immunoSEQ multiplex PCR. Among 2 million to 2.5 million clones, 90% to 95% were seen once, and the ten largest hold approximately 0.4%. Whole-study results and caveats: Rarefaction revealed incomplete sorted-subset sequencing despite large depth. Blood was the sole source, and tissue repertoires probably differ.

This TCR was sampled from a man younger than 35 in good health. Some clones in this sample may be carry-over from other donors' samples. This chain joins TRBV30 and TRBJ2-7; D gene unclear. The sequenced sample was naive CD4+ T cells from PBMCs. Subset denoted: CD45RA+ positively selected. The DNA for the CDR3 is TGTGCCTGGAGTTTACAATACGAGCAGTACTTC. Encoded protein: CAWSLQYEQYF.